Shown below are 12 T cell receptor beta chains from a single sample sequenced in a study of T cell responses to AZD1222 COVID-19 vaccine (dated by TCRdb to the early 2020s). Libraries were constructed by the immunoSEQ multiplex PCR assay. TCRdb retrieved this table from immuneACCESS and kept in-frame rearrangements only. Not all clones are present; in checked studies, unresolved V genes account for under half, and no reason is known for the remainder. This sample gives 110,000 to 150,000 clones in total; 70% to 90% of them show up just once. About 8% of the sample belongs to the ten largest clones. The time point label here, explained by the study, means: baseline before first vaccination. Sequenced material: peripheral blood, taken on day 0 of AZD1222 vaccination. These TCRs come from an adult in good health.

V usage is TRBV28 and J usage is TRBJ1-3; TRBD1 aligns across 10 bases. V shed 2 bases and J 4 bases; nucleotides not matched to a gene: 8. This CDR3 region has 17 residues. Germline CDR1 and CDR2: MDHEN and SYDVKM. CDR3 nucleotides: TGTGCCAGCAGTTTAGTGGGACAGGGGTCGGTCGGAAACACCATATATTTT. Amino acids: CASSLVGQGSVGNTIYF.

The J gene is TRBJ2-7, the V gene TRBV30, with D perhaps matching TRBD2 (5 bases). Trimming removed 7 bases at V and 6 bases at J, with 16 bases between. The CDR3 contains 12 residues. CDR1 is GTSNPN, CDR2 SVGIG, per germline (reference sequence). CDR3 bases: TGTGCCTCCGAAGGGAGTGTCGGCGAGCAGTACTTC. The encoded protein is CASEGSVGEQYF.

The chain joins TRBV29-1 to TRBJ2-1; 8 bases align to TRBD2. The V segment lost 7 bases and the J segment 3 bases; nucleotides outside the gene matches: 5. CDR3 length: 13 amino acids. Per germline, CDR1 SQVTM and CDR2 ANQGSEA. CDR3 amino acids: CSASGSYYNEQFF. CDR3 in DNA: TGCAGCGCGAGCGGGAGTTACTACAATGAGCAGTTCTTC.

This rearrangement joins TRBV15 to TRBJ1-4; no firm D call. Trimming took off 1 base at V and 4 bases at J, with 10 bases between the two ends. Germline V gene lookup returns CDR1 LNHNV and CDR2 YYDKDF (reference sequence). The CDR3 consists of 15 residues. The CDR3 loop reads CATSRVTASNEKLFF. The CDR3 DNA reads as TGTGCCACCAGCAGAGTTACGGCTAGTAATGAAAAACTGTTTTTT.

The V call is TRBV29-1, the J call TRBJ1-2; no definite D call. The germline V gene encodes CDR1 SQVTM and CDR2 ANQGSEA. This CDR3 is built from 9 residues. V gave up 7 bases and J gave up 8 bases, with 8 bases separating them. For the CDR3, the DNA is TGCAGCGAGGACGGAGGCTACACCTTC. The encoded protein is CSEDGGYTF.

The V call is TRBV20-1, the J call TRBJ2-5, with D hard to call. The CDR3 consists of 10 residues. Germline V lookup: CDR1 DFQATT, CDR2 SNEGSKA (reference sequence). The V and J ends lost 6 bases and 9 bases respectively, with 11 bases between them. The DNA for the CDR3 is TGCAGTGCCGAATCTGGGCCCCAGTACTTC. Translation: CSAESGPQYF.

The V and J genes are TRBV6-5 and TRBJ1-2; 8 nucleotides match TRBD1. V lost 7 bases and J lost 7; bases outside the gene matches: 2. The CDR3 is made up of 11 amino acids. CDR1 is MNHEY, CDR2 SVGAGI, per germline. The CDR3 reads CASNDRGGYTF. As DNA, the CDR3 is TGTGCCAGCAACGACAGGGGTGGCTACACCTTC.

CDR3 sequence reads: CASSSTGGDQPQHF. The DNA for the CDR3 is TGCGCCAGCAGCTCGACAGGGGGCGACCAGCCCCAGCATTTT. The chain combines TRBV5-1 with TRBJ1-5, with 10 positions matching TRBD1. The V segment lost 3 bases and the J segment 7 bases; nucleotides outside the gene matches: 4. This CDR3 is built from 14 residues. Germline CDR1 reads SGHRS; CDR2 reads YFSETQ.

This chain connects TRBV6-5 to TRBJ1-1, with 8 positions matching TRBD1. Germline CDR1 is MNHEY and CDR2 is SVGAGI. The CDR3 is 14 amino acids. The V gene end was trimmed by 6 bases and the J gene end by 3 bases; junction bases not matched to a gene: 6. CDR3 protein: CASSQTGEDTEAFF. CDR3 in DNA: TGTGCCAGCAGCCAGACAGGGGAGGACACTGAAGCTTTCTTT.

V is TRBV5-4 and J is TRBJ1-6, with D maybe TRBD1 (5 bases). CDR3 size: 12 residues. V dropped 9 bases and J dropped 7 bases, with 11 bases sitting between them. CDR1 and CDR2 from the germline V gene are SGHNT and YYREEE (reference sequence). Written as DNA, the CDR3 is TGTGCCATCCGGGACGGAAATTCACCCCTCCACTTT. Protein product: CAIRDGNSPLHF. Looking up the rest from reference TRBV5-4 and TRBJ1-6 gives the full variable domain: ETGVTQSPTHLIKTRGQQVTLRCSSQSGHNTVSWYQQALGQGPQFIFQYYREEENGRGNFPPRFSGLQFPNYSSELNVNALELDDSALYLCAIRDGNSPLHFGNGTRLTVT.

The chain recombines TRBV16 with TRBJ2-1, with a possible D match to TRBD1 (6 bases). Per germline, CDR1 KGHSY and CDR2 FQNENV. Trimming shortened V by 0 bases and J by 7 bases, and 10 bases separated the two germline ends. The CDR3 consists of 14 residues. CDR3 sequence (DNA): TGTGCCAGCAGCCAATCAAGGGGGACAAATGAGCAGTTCTTC. Translated: CASSQSRGTNEQFF.

This sequence joins TRBV6-5 and TRBJ2-3, with D perhaps matching TRBD1 (6 bases). Per the germline V gene, CDR1 is MNHEY and CDR2 is SVGAGI. CDR3 length: 13 amino acids. With 7 bases removed from V and 4 bases from J, the gap between germline ends came to 12 bases. The CDR3 DNA reads TGTGCCAGCACCGCCTCAGGGGCAGATACGCAGTATTTT. Translating gives CASTASGADTQYF.